This paragraph covers one T cell receptor (beta chain) sequence. This sample is drawn from a study of beta chain features in type 1 diabetes. Expressed TCRB transcripts were sequenced because the entire RNA isolate underwent reverse transcription. Only in-frame clones appear in the TCRdb table, and some are missing; sequencing was by immunoSEQ multiplex PCR. The sample includes nearly 350,000 clones, around 7.6% of them seen just once. Cells sorted by CD45RO/CCR7/CD25/CD127/CD95/CD27 comprised CD4+ naive, central memory, regulatory and stem cell-like memory cells. Germline V gene sequence: CDR1 GTSNPN, CDR2 SVGIG (reference sequence). V was clipped by 3 bases and J by 5 bases; unmatched bases: 7. CDR3 size: 13 residues.

The receptor's source is a woman aged 18-29 years in good health. The J gene is TRBJ2-7, the V gene TRBV30, with 7 positions matching TRBD1. The sequencing sample was made of central memory CD4+ T cells from blood. CDR3 nucleotide sequence: TGTGCCTGGAGGGGGGACAGTCCTGACGAGCAGTACTTC. Translation: CAWRGDSPDEQYF.